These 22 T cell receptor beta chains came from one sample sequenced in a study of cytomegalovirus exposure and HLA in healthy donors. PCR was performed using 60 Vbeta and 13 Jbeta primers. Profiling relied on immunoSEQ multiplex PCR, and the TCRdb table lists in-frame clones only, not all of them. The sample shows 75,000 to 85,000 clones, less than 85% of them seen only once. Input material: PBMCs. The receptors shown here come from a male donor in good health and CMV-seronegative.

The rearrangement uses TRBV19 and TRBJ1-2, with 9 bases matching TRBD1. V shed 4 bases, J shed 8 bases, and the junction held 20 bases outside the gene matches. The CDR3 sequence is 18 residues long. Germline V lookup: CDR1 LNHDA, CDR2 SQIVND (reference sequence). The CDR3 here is CASSTTTGQGTGLEGYTF. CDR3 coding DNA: TGTGCCAGTAGTACAACCACGGGACAGGGTACGGGGCTTGAAGGCTACACCTTC.

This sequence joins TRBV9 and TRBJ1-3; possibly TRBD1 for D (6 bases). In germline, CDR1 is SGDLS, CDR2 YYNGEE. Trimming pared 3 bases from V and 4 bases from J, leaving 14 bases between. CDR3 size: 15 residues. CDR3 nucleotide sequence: TGTGCCAGCAGCGAAACAGGGATGAGAGGAAACACCATATATTTT. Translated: CASSETGMRGNTIYF.

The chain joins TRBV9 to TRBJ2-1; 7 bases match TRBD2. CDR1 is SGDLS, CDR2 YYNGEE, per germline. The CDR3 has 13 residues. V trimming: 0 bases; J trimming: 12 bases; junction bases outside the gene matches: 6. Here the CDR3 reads CASSVDGGRVQFF. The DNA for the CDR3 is TGTGCCAGCAGCGTAGATGGTGGGAGGGTGCAGTTCTTC.

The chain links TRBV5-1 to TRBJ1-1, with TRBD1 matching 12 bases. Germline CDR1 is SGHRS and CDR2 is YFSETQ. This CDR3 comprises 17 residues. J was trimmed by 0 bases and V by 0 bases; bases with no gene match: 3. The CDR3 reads CASSLVGQGAVNTEAFF. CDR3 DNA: TGCGCCAGCAGCTTGGTGGGACAGGGGGCTGTGAACACTGAAGCTTTCTTT.

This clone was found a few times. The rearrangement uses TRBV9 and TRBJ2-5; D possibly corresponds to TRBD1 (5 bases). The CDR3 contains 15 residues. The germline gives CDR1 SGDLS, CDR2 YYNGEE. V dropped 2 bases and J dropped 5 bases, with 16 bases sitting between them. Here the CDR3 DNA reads TGTGCCAGCAGCGTGACCTCTAGTAGGGGTGAGACCCAGTACTTC. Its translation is CASSVTSSRGETQYF.

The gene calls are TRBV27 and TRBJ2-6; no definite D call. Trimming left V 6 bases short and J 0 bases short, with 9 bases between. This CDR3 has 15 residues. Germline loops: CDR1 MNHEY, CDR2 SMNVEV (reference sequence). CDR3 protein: CASSSTSSGANVLTF. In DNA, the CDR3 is TGTGCCAGCAGCTCAACGAGCTCTGGGGCCAACGTCCTGACTTTC. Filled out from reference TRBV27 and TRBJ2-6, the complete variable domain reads EAQVTQNPRYLITVTGKKLTVTCSQNMNHEYMSWYRQDPGLGLRQIYYSMNVEVTDKGDVPEGYKVSRKEKRNFPLILESPSPNQTSLYFCASSSTSSGANVLTFGAGSRLTVL.

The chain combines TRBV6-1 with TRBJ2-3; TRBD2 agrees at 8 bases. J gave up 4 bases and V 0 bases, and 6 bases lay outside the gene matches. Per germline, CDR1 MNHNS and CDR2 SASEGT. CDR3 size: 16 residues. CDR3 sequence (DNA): TGTGCCAGCAGTGAAGCATCAAGCGGGAGAGCAGATACGCAGTATTTT. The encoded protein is CASSEASSGRADTQYF.

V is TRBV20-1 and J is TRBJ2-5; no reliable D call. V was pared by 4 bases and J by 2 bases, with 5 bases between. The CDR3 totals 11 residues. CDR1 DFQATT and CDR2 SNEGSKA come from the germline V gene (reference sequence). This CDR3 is CSAIIQETQYF. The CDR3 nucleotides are TGCAGTGCTATTATTCAAGAGACCCAGTACTTC.

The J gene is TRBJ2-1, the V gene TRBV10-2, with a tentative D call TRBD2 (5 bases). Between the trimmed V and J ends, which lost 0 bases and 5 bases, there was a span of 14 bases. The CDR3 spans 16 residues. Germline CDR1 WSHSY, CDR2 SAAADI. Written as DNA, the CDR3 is TGCGCCAGCAGTGAGTCCCACCCCCGGAGGAACAATGAGCAGTTCTTC. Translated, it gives CASSESHPRRNNEQFF.

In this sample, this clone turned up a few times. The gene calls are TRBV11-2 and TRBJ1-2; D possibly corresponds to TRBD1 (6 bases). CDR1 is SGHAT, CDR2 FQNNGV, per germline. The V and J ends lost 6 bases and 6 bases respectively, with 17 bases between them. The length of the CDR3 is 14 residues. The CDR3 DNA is TGTGCCAGCAGATTTGCAGGGGAGTGGGATGGCTACACCTTC. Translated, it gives CASRFAGEWDGYTF.

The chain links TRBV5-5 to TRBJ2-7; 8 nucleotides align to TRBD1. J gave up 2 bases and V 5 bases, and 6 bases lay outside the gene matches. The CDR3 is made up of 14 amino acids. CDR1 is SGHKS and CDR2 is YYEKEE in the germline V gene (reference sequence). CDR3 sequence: CASSSGQDAYEQYF. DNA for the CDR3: TGTGCCAGCAGTTCGGGACAGGACGCCTACGAGCAGTACTTC. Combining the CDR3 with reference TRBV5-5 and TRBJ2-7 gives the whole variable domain DAGVTQSPTHLIKTRGQQVTLRCSPISGHKSVSWYQQVLGQGPQFIFQYYEKEERGRGNFPDRFSARQFPNYSSELNVNALLLGDSALYLCASSSGQDAYEQYFGPGTRLTVT.

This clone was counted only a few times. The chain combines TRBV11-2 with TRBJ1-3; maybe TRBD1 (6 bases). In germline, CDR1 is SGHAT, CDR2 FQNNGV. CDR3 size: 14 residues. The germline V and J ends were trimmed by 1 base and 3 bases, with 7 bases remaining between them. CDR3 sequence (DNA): TGTGCCAGCAGCTTAGCACAGGGTGGAAACACCATATATTTT. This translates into CASSLAQGGNTIYF.

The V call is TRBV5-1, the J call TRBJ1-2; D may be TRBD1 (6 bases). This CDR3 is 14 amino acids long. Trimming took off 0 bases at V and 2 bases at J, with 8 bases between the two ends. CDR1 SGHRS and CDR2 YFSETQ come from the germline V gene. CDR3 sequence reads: CASSLDGGNYGYTF. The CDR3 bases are TGCGCCAGCAGCTTGGATGGGGGCAACTATGGCTACACCTTC.

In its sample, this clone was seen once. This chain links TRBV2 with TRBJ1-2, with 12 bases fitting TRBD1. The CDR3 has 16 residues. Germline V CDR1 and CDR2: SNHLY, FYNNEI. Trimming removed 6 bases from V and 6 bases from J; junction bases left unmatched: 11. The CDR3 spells CASSELGTGGDHGYTF. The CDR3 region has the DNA TGTGCCAGCAGCGAATTAGGGACAGGGGGCGACCATGGCTACACCTTC.

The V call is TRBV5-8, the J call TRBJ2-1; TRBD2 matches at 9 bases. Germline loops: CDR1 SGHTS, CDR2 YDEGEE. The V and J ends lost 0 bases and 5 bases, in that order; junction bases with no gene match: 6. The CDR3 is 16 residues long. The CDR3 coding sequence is TGTGCCAGCAGCTTGGAGGGACTAGCTGTGAACAATGAGCAGTTCTTC. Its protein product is CASSLEGLAVNNEQFF.

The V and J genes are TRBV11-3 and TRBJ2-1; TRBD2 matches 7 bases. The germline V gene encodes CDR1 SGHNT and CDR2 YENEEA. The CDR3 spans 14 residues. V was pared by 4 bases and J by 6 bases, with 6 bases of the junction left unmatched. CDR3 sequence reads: CASSYRDYPNEQFF. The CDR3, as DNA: TGTGCCAGCAGCTACCGGGACTATCCCAATGAGCAGTTCTTC. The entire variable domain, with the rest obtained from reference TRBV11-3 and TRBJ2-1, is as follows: EAGVVQSPRYKIIEKKQPVAFWCNPISGHNTLYWYLQNLGQGPELLIRYENEEAVDDSQLPKDRFSAERLKGVDSTLKIQPAELGDSAVYLCASSYRDYPNEQFFGPGTRLTVL.

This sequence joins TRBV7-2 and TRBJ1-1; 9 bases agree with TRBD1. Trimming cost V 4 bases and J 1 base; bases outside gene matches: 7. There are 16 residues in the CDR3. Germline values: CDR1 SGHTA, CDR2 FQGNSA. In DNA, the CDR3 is TGTGCCAGCAGCTCGAAACAGGGGGCGGCGAACACTGAAGCTTTCTTT. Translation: CASSSKQGAANTEAFF. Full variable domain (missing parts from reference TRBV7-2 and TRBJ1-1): GAGVSQSPSNKVTEKGKDVELRCDPISGHTALYWYRQSLGQGLEFLIYFQGNSAPDKSGLPSDRFSAERTGGSVSTLTIQRTQQEDSAVYLCASSSKQGAANTEAFFGQGTRLTVV.

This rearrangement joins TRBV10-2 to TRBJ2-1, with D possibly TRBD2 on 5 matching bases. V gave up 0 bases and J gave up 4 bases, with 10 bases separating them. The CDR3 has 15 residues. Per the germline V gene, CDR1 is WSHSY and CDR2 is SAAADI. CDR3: CASSESGTGYNEQFF. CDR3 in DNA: TGCGCCAGCAGTGAGTCCGGTACGGGGTACAATGAGCAGTTCTTC.

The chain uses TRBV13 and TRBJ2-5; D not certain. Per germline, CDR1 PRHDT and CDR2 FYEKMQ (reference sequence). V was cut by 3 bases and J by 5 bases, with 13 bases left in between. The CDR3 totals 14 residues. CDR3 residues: CASSFRSNGETQYF. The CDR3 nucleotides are TGTGCCAGCAGCTTTAGGTCAAACGGGGAGACCCAGTACTTC. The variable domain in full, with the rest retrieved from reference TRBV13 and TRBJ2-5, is AAGVIQSPRHLIKEKRETATLKCYPIPRHDTVYWYQQGPGQDPQFLISFYEKMQSDKGSIPDRFSAQQFSDYHSELNMSSLELGDSALYFCASSFRSNGETQYFGPGTRLLVL.

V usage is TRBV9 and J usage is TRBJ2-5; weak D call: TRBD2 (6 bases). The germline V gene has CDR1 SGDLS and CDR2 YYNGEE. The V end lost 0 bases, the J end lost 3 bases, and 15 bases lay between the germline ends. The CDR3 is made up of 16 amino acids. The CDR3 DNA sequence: TGTGCCAGCAGCGTAGGAACGGGAGTAGCAAAAGAGACCCAGTACTTC. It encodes CASSVGTGVAKETQYF. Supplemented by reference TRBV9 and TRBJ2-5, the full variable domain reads DSGVTQTPKHLITATGQRVTLRCSPRSGDLSVYWYQQSLDQGLQFLIQYYNGEERAKGNILERFSAQQFPDLHSELNLSSLELGDSALYFCASSVGTGVAKETQYFGPGTRLLVL.

The CDR3 protein is CASNRDYYEQYF. The CDR3 coding sequence is TGTGCCAGCAACCGGGACTACTACGAGCAGTACTTC. This chain joins TRBV6-1 and TRBJ2-7, with 7 bases lining up with TRBD2. V lost 7 bases, J lost 3 bases, and 3 bases stayed unmatched. Looked up from germline, CDR1 is MNHNS and CDR2 is SASEGT. The CDR3 sequence is 12 residues long.

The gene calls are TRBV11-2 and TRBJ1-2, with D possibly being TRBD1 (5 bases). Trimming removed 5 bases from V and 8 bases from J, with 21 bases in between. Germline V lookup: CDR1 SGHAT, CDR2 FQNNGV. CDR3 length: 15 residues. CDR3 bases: TGTGCCAGCAGCCCGCGGTCGGGGGGACCCCGCGGCTACACCTTC. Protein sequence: CASSPRSGGPRGYTF.